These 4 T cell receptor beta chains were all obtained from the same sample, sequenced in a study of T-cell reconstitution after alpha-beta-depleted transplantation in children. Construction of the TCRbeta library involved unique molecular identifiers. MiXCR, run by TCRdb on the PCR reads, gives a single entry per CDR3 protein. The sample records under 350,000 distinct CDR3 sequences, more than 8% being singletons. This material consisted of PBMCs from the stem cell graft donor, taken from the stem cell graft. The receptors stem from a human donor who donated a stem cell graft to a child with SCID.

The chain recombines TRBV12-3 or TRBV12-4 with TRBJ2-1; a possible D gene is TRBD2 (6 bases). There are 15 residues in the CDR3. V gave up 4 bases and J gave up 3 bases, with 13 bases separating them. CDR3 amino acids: CASSSAPGGYNEQFF. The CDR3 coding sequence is TGTGCCAGCAGTTCTGCCCCCGGGGGCTACAATGAGCAGTTCTTC.

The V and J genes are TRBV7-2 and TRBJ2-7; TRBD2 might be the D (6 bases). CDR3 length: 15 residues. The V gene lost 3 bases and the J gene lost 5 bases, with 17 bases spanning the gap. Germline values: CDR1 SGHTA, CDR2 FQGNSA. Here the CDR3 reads CASSLIPRLGHEQYF. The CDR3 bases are TGTGCCAGCAGCTTGATACCGAGACTAGGTCACGAGCAGTACTTC.

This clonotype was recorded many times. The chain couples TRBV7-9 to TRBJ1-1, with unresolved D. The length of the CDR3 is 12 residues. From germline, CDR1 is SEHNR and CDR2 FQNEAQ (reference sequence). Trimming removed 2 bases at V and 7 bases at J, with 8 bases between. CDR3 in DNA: TGTGCCAGCAGCTTAAATGGGGTTGAAGCTTTCTTT. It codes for CASSLNGVEAFF.

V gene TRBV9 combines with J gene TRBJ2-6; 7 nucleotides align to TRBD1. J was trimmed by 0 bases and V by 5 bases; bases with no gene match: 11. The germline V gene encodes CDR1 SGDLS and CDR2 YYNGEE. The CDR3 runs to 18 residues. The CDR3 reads CASRDSGGSFSGANVLTF. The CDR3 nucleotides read TGTGCCAGCAGAGATTCAGGGGGTTCCTTCTCTGGGGCCAACGTCCTGACTTTC.